The 14 T cell receptor beta chains given below trace back to one sample, sequenced in a study of blood T cell repertoires in COVID-19 (dated by TCRdb to about 2020). The receptor library was made with the immunoSEQ multiplex PCR assay. TCRdb holds this immuneACCESS table with in-frame rearrangements only. Some clones are missing; in checked studies, unresolved V genes explain under half, and the rest has no known cause. The sample records 80,000 to 90,000 clones, around 83% of which are singletons. The ten most abundant clones make up more than 2% of the sample. Source material: peripheral blood. The receptors were gathered from a woman between 65 and 79 years old with acute or convalescent COVID-19.

This sequence joins TRBV7-3 and TRBJ2-7; D unclear. Trimming took 0 bases from V and 2 from J, leaving 8 bases between them. The CDR3 is 14 amino acids. Germline CDR1 SGHTA, CDR2 FQGTGA. For the CDR3, the DNA is TGTGCCAGCAGCTTAACTCCTGGGCCCTACGAGCAGTACTTC. It encodes CASSLTPGPYEQYF.

The chain uses TRBV5-6 and TRBJ2-7; maybe TRBD2 (5 bases). The V gene's germline CDR1 is SGHDT and CDR2 YYEEEE. The CDR3 loop spans 13 amino acids. Between the trimmed V and J ends, which lost 1 base and 3 bases, there was a span of 8 bases. The CDR3 bases are TGTGCCAGCAGCTTGAGGACTTACTACGAGCAGTACTTC. This translates into CASSLRTYYEQYF.

The V and J genes are TRBV4-1 and TRBJ1-4, with 8 bases identical to TRBD1. The V gene end was trimmed by 1 base and the J gene end by 0 bases; junction bases not matched to a gene: 7. The V gene's germline CDR1 is MGHRA and CDR2 YSYEKL. The CDR3 length is 18 residues. The CDR3 reads CASSQGTGGSATNEKLFF. Here the CDR3 DNA reads TGCGCCAGCAGCCAAGGTACAGGGGGGAGCGCAACTAATGAAAAACTGTTTTTT.

This rearrangement joins TRBV5-1 to TRBJ2-2, with a weak D call TRBD1 (6 bases). V was cut by 9 bases and J by 4 bases, with 13 bases left in between. The CDR3 has 13 amino acids. Germline V gene data show CDR1 as SGHRS and CDR2 as YFSETQ. Here the CDR3 DNA reads TGCGCCACTTCAAACAGGGTCACCGGGGAGCTGTTTTTT. Its protein is CATSNRVTGELFF.

This chain links TRBV4-1 with TRBJ1-5; 8 bases line up with TRBD1. The V and J ends lost 5 bases and 4 bases, in that order; junction bases with no gene match: 7. Looked up from germline, CDR1 is MGHRA and CDR2 is YSYEKL. This CDR3 has 15 residues. CDR3 loop: CASSSGTGNNQPQHF. In DNA form, the CDR3 reads TGCGCCAGCAGCTCCGGGACAGGCAATAATCAGCCCCAGCATTTT.

In its sample, this clone was seen many times. The chain recombines TRBV7-9 with TRBJ1-5; D gene unclear. V was clipped by 5 bases and J by 6 bases, with 14 bases between them. The CDR3 extends over 14 amino acids. From germline, CDR1 is SEHNR and CDR2 FQNEAQ (reference sequence). DNA of the CDR3: TGTGCCAGCAGCCCGACCCAGGAAGGTCAGCCCCAGCATTTT. Amino acid sequence: CASSPTQEGQPQHF.

The chain combines TRBV5-1 with TRBJ1-3; no firm D call. The germline gives CDR1 SGHRS, CDR2 YFSETQ. The V and J ends lost 0 bases and 0 bases respectively, with 10 bases between them. This CDR3 is 16 amino acids long. In DNA form, the CDR3 reads TGCGCCAGCAGCTTGGCCCCCGGGAACTCTGGAAACACCATATATTTT. It translates to CASSLAPGNSGNTIYF.

The chain links TRBV2 to TRBJ1-1, with D maybe TRBD1 (5 bases). Germline CDR1 reads SNHLY; CDR2 reads FYNNEI. Trimming pared 4 bases from V and 1 base from J, leaving 13 bases between. The CDR3 contains 15 residues. The DNA of the CDR3 is TGTGCCAGCAGTGTAGGTCCCCAGGGGAACACTGAAGCTTTCTTT. Encoded protein: CASSVGPQGNTEAFF.

The V gene is TRBV5-8, the J gene TRBJ1-1, with TRBD1 identical over 7 bases. Germline V gives CDR1 SGHTS, CDR2 YDEGEE. CDR3 length equals 16 residues. V lost 0 bases and J lost 1; bases outside the gene matches: 6. CDR3 protein: CASSLGRGQKNTEAFF. The CDR3 nucleotides read TGTGCCAGCAGCTTGGGGCGGGGACAGAAGAACACTGAAGCTTTCTTT. Filled out from reference TRBV5-8 and TRBJ1-1, the complete variable domain reads EAGVTQSPTHLIKTRGQQATLRCSPISGHTSVYWYQQALGLGLQFLLWYDEGEERNRGNFPPRFSGRQFPNYSSELNVNALELEDSALYLCASSLGRGQKNTEAFFGQGTRLTVV.

This chain uses TRBV9 with TRBJ2-2, with 8 bases matching TRBD2. The germline V gene encodes CDR1 SGDLS and CDR2 YYNGEE. V was clipped by 7 bases and J by 2 bases; unmatched bases: 13. The CDR3 covers 17 residues. CDR3 in amino acids: CASHPGRGALNTGELFF. In DNA form, the CDR3 reads TGTGCCAGCCACCCGGGGCGGGGGGCCCTAAACACCGGGGAGCTGTTTTTT.

The V call is TRBV4-1, the J call TRBJ1-4, with D uncertain. The ends were cut back, 6 bases at V and 6 bases at J, with 17 bases in the middle. Germline CDR1 is MGHRA and CDR2 is YSYEKL. This CDR3 region has 15 residues. The CDR3 reads CASRTRREEYEKLFF. The DNA of the CDR3 is TGCGCCAGCAGAACTAGGAGGGAGGAGTATGAAAAACTGTTTTTT.

V is TRBV10-2 and J is TRBJ2-7; 7 bases align to TRBD1. The germline CDR1 and CDR2 sequences are WSHSY and SAAADI. The CDR3 covers 13 residues. Trimming removed 8 bases from V and 0 bases from J; junction bases left unmatched: 4. In DNA, the CDR3 is TGCGCCAGCTCCGGGACAGTCTCCTACGAGCAGTACTTC. Protein sequence: CASSGTVSYEQYF.

The chain joins TRBV7-9 to TRBJ2-7, with a possible D match to TRBD2 (6 bases). The CDR3 spans 12 residues. From germline, CDR1 is SEHNR and CDR2 FQNEAQ (reference sequence). The V and J ends lost 6 bases and 7 bases respectively, with 13 bases between them. Here the CDR3 DNA reads TGTGCCAGCAGTTTGACTAGTGGGGAGCAGTACTTC. It yields the protein CASSLTSGEQYF.

The rearrangement joins TRBV18 to TRBJ1-2; D is unclear. Trimming shortened V by 2 bases and J by 7 bases, and 11 bases separated the two germline ends. From germline, CDR1 is KGHSH and CDR2 LQKENI. This CDR3 has 13 amino acids. The CDR3 protein is CASSPSGKSGYTF. The CDR3 region has the DNA TGTGCCAGCTCACCATCCGGTAAAAGTGGCTACACCTTC.